This is a list of T cell receptor beta chains from one sample in a study of T cell responses to AZD1222 COVID-19 vaccine. TCRdb keeps only in-frame clones here, not all; method: immunoSEQ multiplex PCR. The sample shows roughly 100,000 clones, 80% to 90% of them seen only once. The sample was peripheral blood, taken on day 0 of AZD1222 vaccination. These receptors all come from an adult in good health. Both conserved end residues are part of each CDR3. Fields, in order: D gene, J gene, V gene, clone size, CDR3 DNA, CDR3 protein. The D gene is left open where the match is weak. Clone sizes are given selectively: once, few, many, or a class where the clone is expanded.

d_call: TRBD1
j_call: TRBJ2-4
v_call: TRBV7-2
clone_size: NA
cdr3_nt: TGTGCCAGCAGCTTCCGGACAGGGGAAAACATTCAGTACTTC
cdr3_aa: CASSFRTGENIQYF

d_call: NA
j_call: TRBJ1-1
v_call: TRBV21-1
clone_size: NA
cdr3_nt: TGTGCCAGCAGTCTACCGGGACAGGGACGGAACACTGAAGCTTTCTTT
cdr3_aa: CASSLPGQGRNTEAFF

d_call: NA
j_call: TRBJ2-3
v_call: TRBV11-3
clone_size: NA
cdr3_nt: TGTGCCAGCAGCCAAGGGACCGACACCACAGATACGCAGTATTTT
cdr3_aa: CASSQGTDTTDTQYF

d_call: TRBD1
j_call: TRBJ1-2
v_call: TRBV9
clone_size: NA
cdr3_nt: TGTGCCAGCAGCGTCCAGGGGGACTTGTATGGCTACACCTTC
cdr3_aa: CASSVQGDLYGYTF

d_call: NA
j_call: TRBJ2-4
v_call: TRBV29-1
clone_size: NA
cdr3_nt: TGCAGCGTTGTGTTGGCAGGGAAAAACATTCAGTACTTC
cdr3_aa: CSVVLAGKNIQYF

d_call: NA
j_call: TRBJ2-7
v_call: TRBV3-1/TRBV3-2
clone_size: once
cdr3_nt: TGTGCCAGACCGACTACAAACCAACAGGAGCCCTCCTACGAGCAGTACTTC
cdr3_aa: CARPTTNQQEPSYEQYF

d_call: NA
j_call: TRBJ2-7
v_call: TRBV2
clone_size: NA
cdr3_nt: TGTGCCAGCACCCGGGAGTCTTCCTCCCACGAGCAGTACTTC
cdr3_aa: CASTRESSSHEQYF

d_call: TRBD1
j_call: TRBJ2-2
v_call: TRBV7-2
clone_size: NA
cdr3_nt: TGTGCCAGCAGCACGACCCGGGACAGGGCGAACACCGGGGAGCTGTTTTTT
cdr3_aa: CASSTTRDRANTGELFF

d_call: NA
j_call: TRBJ1-1
v_call: TRBV11-2
clone_size: NA
cdr3_nt: TGTGCCAGCAGCTCCTGGGGGGTAGGAGCTTTCTTT
cdr3_aa: CASSSWGVGAFF

d_call: NA
j_call: TRBJ1-2
v_call: TRBV19
clone_size: NA
cdr3_nt: TGTGCCAGTAGTCAACAGGGACGGGACTATGGCTACACCTTC
cdr3_aa: CASSQQGRDYGYTF

d_call: NA
j_call: TRBJ2-1
v_call: TRBV9
clone_size: once
cdr3_nt: TGTGCCAGCAGCGCCGACCTCGGGCGGTACAATGAGCAGTTCTTC
cdr3_aa: CASSADLGRYNEQFF

d_call: TRBD1
j_call: TRBJ1-6
v_call: TRBV10-3
clone_size: NA
cdr3_nt: TGTGCCATCAGTGGGGGACAGGGATCGGATTCACCCCTCCACTTT
cdr3_aa: CAISGGQGSDSPLHF

d_call: NA
j_call: TRBJ1-2
v_call: TRBV3-1/TRBV3-2
clone_size: NA
cdr3_nt: TGTGCCAGCAGCCAAGATAGAACAGGGCCAGGCTACACCTTC
cdr3_aa: CASSQDRTGPGYTF

d_call: TRBD1
j_call: TRBJ1-1
v_call: TRBV6-4
clone_size: NA
cdr3_nt: TGTGCCAGCAGGGACAGGGGGATGAACACTGAAGCTTTCTTT
cdr3_aa: CASRDRGMNTEAFF

d_call: NA
j_call: TRBJ2-7
v_call: TRBV5-1
clone_size: once
cdr3_nt: TGCGCCAGCAGCTTGGGGCAGGGGACCTCCTACGAGCAGTACTTC
cdr3_aa: CASSLGQGTSYEQYF

d_call: TRBD1
j_call: TRBJ1-2
v_call: TRBV10-1
clone_size: NA
cdr3_nt: TGCGCCAGCAGTGACGGGGACAGTCCAGCCTATGGCTACACCTTC
cdr3_aa: CASSDGDSPAYGYTF

d_call: TRBD2
j_call: TRBJ2-7
v_call: TRBV7-8
clone_size: NA
cdr3_nt: TGTGCCAGCAGCTTAGGTAGCGGGGGGGCCTACGAGCAGTACTTC
cdr3_aa: CASSLGSGGAYEQYF

d_call: TRBD1
j_call: TRBJ2-6
v_call: TRBV2
clone_size: NA
cdr3_nt: TGTGCCAGCAGTCCGGACAGGCTCGACTCTGGGGCCAACGTCCTGACTTTC
cdr3_aa: CASSPDRLDSGANVLTF

d_call: NA
j_call: TRBJ1-1
v_call: TRBV12-3/TRBV12-4
clone_size: NA
cdr3_nt: TGTGCCAGCAGATGGGTGGAGGGGAAGGCTTTCTTT
cdr3_aa: CASRWVEGKAFF

d_call: NA
j_call: TRBJ2-2
v_call: TRBV9
clone_size: NA
cdr3_nt: TGTGCCAGCAGCGACCGACCACACACCGGGGAGCTGTTTTTT
cdr3_aa: CASSDRPHTGELFF

d_call: NA
j_call: TRBJ1-1
v_call: TRBV19
clone_size: NA
cdr3_nt: TGTGCCAGTAGTACTACCACCAGGGGGAACACTGAAGCTTTCTTT
cdr3_aa: CASSTTTRGNTEAFF

d_call: NA
j_call: TRBJ1-2
v_call: TRBV18
clone_size: NA
cdr3_nt: TGTGCCAGCTCAACAATCCCGGGGACGACAGAACATGGCTACACCTTC
cdr3_aa: CASSTIPGTTEHGYTF

d_call: NA
j_call: TRBJ2-2
v_call: TRBV19
clone_size: NA
cdr3_nt: TGTGCCAGTAGTATCAGGGCCCACAGTGGCACCGGGGAGCTGTTTTTT
cdr3_aa: CASSIRAHSGTGELFF

d_call: NA
j_call: TRBJ1-2
v_call: TRBV7-2
clone_size: NA
cdr3_nt: TGTGCCAGCAGCTCAGAGGCAGTCTATGGCTACACCTTC
cdr3_aa: CASSSEAVYGYTF

d_call: TRBD1
j_call: TRBJ2-7
v_call: TRBV30
clone_size: once
cdr3_nt: TGTGCCTGGAGCCAAGGGGGCTCCAACGAGCAGTACTTC
cdr3_aa: CAWSQGGSNEQYF

d_call: TRBD1
j_call: TRBJ2-2
v_call: TRBV7-2
clone_size: NA
cdr3_nt: TGTGCCAGCAGCAGGGACAGTCACATCCGGGAGCTGTTTTTT
cdr3_aa: CASSRDSHIRELFF

d_call: NA
j_call: TRBJ2-3
v_call: TRBV7-3
clone_size: NA
cdr3_nt: TGTGCCAGCAGCGTTCACGTTGGGGGAGTGGCAGATACGCAGTATTTT
cdr3_aa: CASSVHVGGVADTQYF

d_call: NA
j_call: TRBJ1-5
v_call: TRBV7-9
clone_size: NA
cdr3_nt: TGTGCCAGCAGCCAGGACTCTTCTACAGCCCAGCATTTT
cdr3_aa: CASSQDSSTAQHF